This T cell receptor beta chain stems from a study of T-cell memory formation after mild COVID-19. Study findings and constraints: Later expanders leaned CD4+, whereas day 15 to 85 contracting clones were balanced CD4/CD8. Within pre-infection memory, some responding clones were found, suggesting cross-reactive memory joined.

Trimming at V came to 5 bases and at J to 0 bases, leaving 6 bases not matched to a gene. This CDR3 region has 15 residues. Germline CDR1 reads SGHAT; CDR2 reads FQDESV (reference sequence). Comment on this clonotype: What it binds is not known.

TCRdb re-analysed the 5' RACE reads in MiXCR, keeping a single row per CDR3 protein. This sample carries hundreds of thousands of distinct CDR3 sequences, about 16% of them seen once, and the ten largest clones take around 23%. The sample comprised PBMCs or a T cell subset sorted from them (not recorded which). The chain recombines TRBV11-1 with TRBJ2-7; 8 bases map to TRBD1. The clonotype comes from a man aged 18 to 30 who had mild COVID-19 (a few samples of this study predate the infection). Cell type and time point are not known. The CDR3 is CASSPDRGSSYEQYV. CDR3 coding DNA: TGTGCCAGCAGCCCCGACAGGGGTAGCTCCTACGAGCAGTACGTC.